This T cell receptor (beta chain) appears in the sequencing data of a study of shared clonotypes between healthy human individuals (dated by TCRdb to the early 2020s). About the study as a whole: A couple of women and a few men aged 18 to 49 years were included in the cohort. Per donor, three plates each were used for CD4 naive and CD4 memory, two for CD8 naive, and one for CD8 memory. To estimate repertoire size and how much clonotypes are shared between individuals, the study performed deep sequencing of blood TCR repertoires from five healthy adults. To increase sequencing depth and limit assay-specific biases, different laboratories used diverse techniques to prepare libraries and sequence TCR repertoires. Each donor's leukapheresis produced roughly between about 0.9 and 9.5 billion PBMCs. Paper-wide results and their limitations: Clonotypes shared by all four sorted-subset donors showed higher generation probabilities than non-shared clonotypes. Sharing across several donors was observed for roughly 5.4% of naive CD4, less than 4% of naive CD8, about 2.5% of memory CD4, and roughly 0.4% of memory CD8 clonotypes. Estimated clonotype richness was generally larger for naive than for memory subsets. Based on pairwise subsampling, the degree of clonotype sharing among donors was expected to be affected by sequencing depth. The small number of donors limited the genetic and exposure-history diversity represented. Even with the large sequencing depth, rarefaction of the sorted-subset datasets indicated that sequencing was incomplete. Sampling was restricted to blood, and TCR repertoires in tissues likely differ from the TCR repertoires found in blood.

Using the deep immunoSEQ assay, multiplex PCR amplified TCR CDR3 regions from genomic DNA. For each cell subset, the extracted genomic DNA was distributed evenly across all wells of several immunoSEQ 96-well plates, and each plate served as one replicate. For sorted subsets, roughly 200 ng of genomic DNA, equivalent to roughly 30,000 T cell genomes, went into each replicate PCR. Purified libraries were measured with a Qubit 3.0 fluorometer, size-checked on a Bioanalyzer 2100, and measured again with the KAPA Library Quantification kit. Every immunoSEQ 96-well plate was sequenced on a dedicated single-read 150-cycle Illumina NextSeq 550 flow cell. Concerning the study's data processing: Because the immunoSEQ output held only junctional sequences and lacked quality scores, the filtering could not match the filtering applied to full-length reads. Sequences were annotated with PyIR, a Python wrapper for IgBLAST v1.9, using IMGT germline references to assign V/J genes and CDR3. Reads with weak V/J assignments (E-value above 1e-6), missing CDR3, stop codons, out-of-frame junctions, or ambiguous translated residues were removed. V3J clonotypes were defined as sequences sharing the same inferred V gene, J gene, and CDR3 amino acid sequence. Percentage overlap between repertoires was computed as shared unique clonotypes divided by the size of the smaller repertoire. RTK rarefaction, the Chao1 estimator, and Recon v2.1 estimates of unobserved clonotypes were used to assess repertoire richness. Generation probabilities were computed with OLGA for all TCRbeta clonotypes obtained by the gDNA method from four donors. Imported from immuneACCESS, the table was reduced by TCRdb to in-frame sequences with V and J called. These copies leave out some clones; in studies compared against another copy, an unresolved V gene accounts for under half, and the cause of the remainder is not known. V and J calls and clone size are as listed in that table; D and trimming were resolved from the DNA. Recorded for this sample are 700,000 or so clones; 60% to 80% of them occurred a single time. The ten largest clones capture approximately 2% of the sample.

As regards this clone: Its binding antigen is unknown. No per-base quality is available; no much larger clone lies one base away.

Measured from the cysteine to the phenylalanine, the CDR3 is 15 residues long. The kept DNA is CDR3 alone, 45 bases in frame from the first base. The junction shows trimming of 1 base on V and 5 bases on J, plus 13 bases between the germline ends. CDR1 is given as MGHRA and CDR2 as YSYEKL, both from the germline V gene. Healthy HIV-negative adults with no recently reported acute infections or vaccinations were included as donors. Every donor was a Caucasian adult living in Nashville, Tennessee, USA. Magnetic negative selection was used to enrich CD4+ T cells, after which naive cells were positively selected on CD45RA and the negative fraction became the memory subset. Blood was collected by leukapheresis, and PBMCs were isolated by Ficoll-Histopaque density gradient centrifugation and then cryopreserved in liquid nitrogen vapor phase. Purity and quantity of every magnetically sorted T cell population were checked by analytical flow cytometry. From each sorted fraction, genomic DNA was isolated and quantified by UV absorbance on a Nanodrop 2000c.

The receptor was isolated from a woman aged 25 to 39 in good health. The sample consisted of memory CD4+ T cells sorted from blood. The cell subset or site label, as the study defines it: CD45RA-negative fraction. The rearrangement combines TRBV4-1 with TRBJ2-3; tentative D gene TRBD1, with 6 bases matching. The CDR3 region has the sequence CASSQGGGVRDTQYF. Read as DNA, the sequence is TGCGCCAGCAGCCAAGGAGGGGGAGTAAGAGATACGCAGTATTTT.